This T cell receptor (beta chain) was recorded in a study of cytomegalovirus exposure and HLA in healthy donors. The V gene end was trimmed by 1 base and the J gene end by 3 bases; junction bases not matched to a gene: 14. The CDR3 sequence is 19 residues long. Per the germline V gene, CDR1 is KGHSH and CDR2 is LQKENI. With 60 Vbeta and 13 Jbeta primers, the PCR was carried out. Measured with immunoSEQ multiplex PCR; TCRdb has only the in-frame clones, and not every one. This table holds some 100,000 clones, over 65% found once. Study results and caveats: Later, an analysis showed that TCR beta chains associated with HLA were more clonally expanded than others that were equally common. The authors listed some 160 TCR beta chains as cytomegalovirus-associated. A previous analysis found most TCR beta V segments productive roughly 87% or roughly 30% of the time. The study reported that TCR beta sequences accurately predicted HLA-A and HLA-B alleles in most subjects.

This clone was seen just once. Its target is not known. The chain joins TRBV18 to TRBJ1-5; TRBD1 aligns across 8 bases. Sequences were obtained from PBMCs. The receptor's source is a female donor in good health and CMV-seronegative. The CDR3 reads CASSPRISSGTGTNQPQHF. CDR3 nucleotides: TGTGCCAGCTCACCACGAATCTCATCCGGGACAGGTACCAATCAGCCCCAGCATTTT.